These 4 T cell receptor beta chains share one sample of origin, sequenced in a study of regulatory T cells in long-lasting Graves disease. With iRepertoire HTBI primers and Arm-PCR of CDR3 regions, TCR beta libraries were built. Each CDR3 protein is one row after TCRdb ran MiXCR on the multiplex PCR reads. Of over 300,000 distinct CDR3 sequences in the sample, 15% to 20% were seen once. This sample's time point: persistent/refractory GD, antithyroid drugs over 5 years with positive TRAb. From PBMCs, RNA was extracted and then used to make the TCR library. The source material was peripheral blood mononuclear cells (PBMCs), sampled when the disease was refractory, from a patient treated with antithyroid drugs. These receptors were obtained from a female donor with Graves disease.

This clonotype has only a few counts. The chain combines TRBV20-1 with TRBJ2-7, with D possibly being TRBD2 (5 bases). Germline V gives CDR1 DFQATT, CDR2 SNEGSKA (reference sequence). The CDR3 spans 14 residues. Trimming removed 3 bases at V and 3 bases at J, with 15 bases between. CDR3 region: CSARSDSGVYEQYF. CDR3 bases: TGCAGTGCTAGGTCCGATTCCGGGGTCTACGAGCAGTACTTC.

This clonotype was counted only a few times. The chain has TRBV11-2 and TRBJ2-1; D uncertain. V was pared by 5 bases and J by 10 bases, with 12 bases between. The CDR3 is 12 residues long. Germline values: CDR1 SGHAT, CDR2 FQNNGV. CDR3 coding DNA: TGTGCCAGCAGCCAACCATCTCGCGAGCAGTTCTTC. Encoded protein: CASSQPSREQFF. The entire variable domain, with the rest obtained from reference TRBV11-2 and TRBJ2-1, is as follows: EAGVAQSPRYKIIEKRQSVAFWCNPISGHATLYWYQQILGQGPKLLIQFQNNGVVDDSQLPKDRFSAERLKGVDSTLKIQPAKLEDSAVYLCASSQPSREQFFGPGTRLTVL.

About this clonotype itself: This may be a read error: a much more frequent sequence differs by one nucleotide. The chain has TRBV28 and TRBJ1-2; the match to TRBD1 covers 12 bases. The CDR3 is 16 residues long. Germline CDR1 and CDR2: MDHEN and SYDVKM. The CDR3: CASSLLGTGGSYGYAF. CDR3 coding DNA: TGTGCCAGCAGTTTACTCGGGACAGGGGGCAGCTATGGCTACGCCTTC.

This clonotype was counted many times. CDR3: CASSSQPIPTNTGELFF. The CDR3 DNA is TGTGCCAGCAGCTCCCAACCCATACCCACGAACACCGGGGAGCTGTTTTTT. This chain connects TRBV11-2 to TRBJ2-2; D remains unclear. This CDR3 is built from 17 residues. Trimming removed 4 bases at V and 0 bases at J, with 15 bases between. CDR1 and CDR2 from the germline V gene are SGHAT and FQNNGV.